This T cell receptor beta chain was found in a study of OX40 agonist ivuxolimab in advanced cancers. The CDR3 runs 17 residues. The V gene's germline CDR1 is SGHDN and CDR2 FVKESK. The germline V and J ends were trimmed by 7 bases and 3 bases, with 21 bases remaining between them. Assay: immunoSEQ multiplex PCR; the TCRdb copy retains only in-frame clones and omits some. The sample holds 40,000 to 55,000 clones; around 82% are singletons and the top ten take more than 2%. The sequence derives from an adult with an advanced solid tumor such as melanoma, head and neck, liver or kidney cancer. The sequences come from CD4+ or CD8+ T cells sorted from blood, collected in a trial of the OX40 agonist ivuxolimab. The chain links TRBV14 to TRBJ2-2, with unresolved D. CDR3: CASTVSGPPSHTGELFF. The CDR3 coding sequence is TGTGCCAGCACCGTTTCCGGGCCCCCTTCCCACACCGGGGAGCTGTTTTTT.